This section outlines one T cell receptor beta chain sequence together with its context. This clone was recorded only once. The clone's antigen remains unknown. Base quality data are lacking; no much larger clone is found one base away. This entry is derived from a study of cytotoxic CD8 clonotypes in ibrutinib-treated CLL (dated by TCRdb to about 2021). About the full investigation: The cohort had some eleven relapsed/refractory and approximately 15 treatment-naive patients; approximately 18 were IGHV unmutated. Responses were partial in around 24 patients and complete in 2; after median 68 months follow-up, roughly 14 stayed in remission and roughly twelve progressed. The response samples were drawn at a median of approximately twelve months into treatment, with a range of about 6 to 36 months. An average of roughly 270,000 productive templates and tens of thousands of productive rearrangements was obtained per sample. Of the roughly 86 people in the trial, 26 had longitudinal samples available. Cryopreserved peripheral blood mononuclear cells were obtained before treatment, at response, and at either sustained remission or disease progression. Every sample from remission and from progressive disease was obtained while the patients were still on ibrutinib.

A MiSeq instrument was used for deep resolution sequencing, which targeted depths ranging from 1 in 1 million up to 1 in 200,000 T cells, with coverage averaging 10x for each clonotype. The immunoSEQ hsTCRB Kit was used to generate TCR beta libraries. As for how the authors treated the data: ImmunoSEQ Data Assistant and ImmunoSEQ Analyzer were used for data analysis, and V, D and J genes were assigned according to IMGT definitions. Clonality was computed as one minus normalized Shannon entropy of productive rearrangement frequencies, ranging from 0 to 1. Only overrepresented clonotypes making up at least 0.05% of each patient's repertoire were included in the public clonotype analysis. Some 13 age-matched healthy donor repertoires from immuneACCESS served as clonality controls. TCRdb re-hosts the immuneACCESS table, in-frame sequences only. Its copies lack some clones; in the studies checked, an unresolved V gene accounts for under half of them, and the cause for the rest is not known. The V and J calls and the clone size are those of that table, but D and trimming were determined from the DNA. Across this sample there are about 300,000 clones, with around 76% seen only once. The ten largest account for about 5.8% of the sample.

What the authors observed across the whole study: Public clonotypes were rare and either contracted or stayed stable during treatment, and the rise in clonality at ibrutinib response reflected the expansion of private clonotypes. Clonality rose at ibrutinib response, remained stable during sustained remission, and dropped back toward baseline at progression. Lymph node repertoires were not examined, and the timing of sampling was not matched between patients in sustained remission and those whose disease progressed. Baseline clonality exceeded that of age-matched healthy donors and correlated strongly with circulating CD8+ T-cell counts.

In light of the paper, this sample's time point label describes: progressive disease on ibrutinib. For TCR beta library preparation, about 2.1 micrograms of genomic DNA were extracted from the cryopreserved PBMCs. Longitudinal blood samples from CLL patients receiving ibrutinib monotherapy were subjected to high-throughput TCR beta sequencing. The patients were enrolled in a single-center, open-label phase 2 trial of ibrutinib monotherapy. From its cysteine to its phenylalanine, the CDR3 spans 14 amino acids. Just the 42-base CDR3 DNA is kept, in frame starting at base 1. Cut back by 0 bases and 10 bases, the V and J ends lie 13 bases apart. CDR1 and CDR2, looked up from the germline V gene (reference sequence), are MNHEY and SMNVEV.

The V gene is TRBV27 and the J gene is TRBJ2-1, and the D gene may be TRBD1, 6 bases matching. This receptor was identified in a human donor with chronic lymphocytic leukemia. The sequencing used PBMCs, collected at disease progression, from a patient treated with ibrutinib. The DNA reads TGTGCCAGCAGTTTATCGGATCGAGGGGGAGAGCAGTTCTTC. Its coded protein is CASSLSDRGGEQFF.